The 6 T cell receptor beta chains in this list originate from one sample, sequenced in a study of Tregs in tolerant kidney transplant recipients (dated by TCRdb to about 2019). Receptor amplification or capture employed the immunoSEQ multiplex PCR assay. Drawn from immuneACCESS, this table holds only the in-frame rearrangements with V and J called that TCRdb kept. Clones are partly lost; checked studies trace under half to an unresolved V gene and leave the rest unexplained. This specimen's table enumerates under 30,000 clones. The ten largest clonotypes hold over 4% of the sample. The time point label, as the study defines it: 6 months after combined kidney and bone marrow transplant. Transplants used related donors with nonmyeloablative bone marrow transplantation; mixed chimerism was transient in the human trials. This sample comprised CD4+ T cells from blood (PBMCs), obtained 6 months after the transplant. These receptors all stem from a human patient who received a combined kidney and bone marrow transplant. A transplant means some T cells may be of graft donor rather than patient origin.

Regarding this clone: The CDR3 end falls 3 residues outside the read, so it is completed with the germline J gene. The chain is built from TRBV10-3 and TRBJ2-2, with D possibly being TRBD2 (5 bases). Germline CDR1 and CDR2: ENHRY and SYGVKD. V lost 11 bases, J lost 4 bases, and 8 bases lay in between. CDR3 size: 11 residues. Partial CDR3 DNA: TGTGCCGCGGCGGGCACCGGGGAG. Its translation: CAAAGTGE. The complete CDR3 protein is CAAAGTGELFF.

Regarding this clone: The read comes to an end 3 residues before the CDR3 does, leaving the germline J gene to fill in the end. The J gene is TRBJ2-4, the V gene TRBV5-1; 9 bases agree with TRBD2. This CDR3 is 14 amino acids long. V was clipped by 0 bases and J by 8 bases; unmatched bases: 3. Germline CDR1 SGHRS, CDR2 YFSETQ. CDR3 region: CASSLASSGDIQYF. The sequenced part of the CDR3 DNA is TGCGCCAGCAGCTTGGCCTCTAGCGGGGACATT.

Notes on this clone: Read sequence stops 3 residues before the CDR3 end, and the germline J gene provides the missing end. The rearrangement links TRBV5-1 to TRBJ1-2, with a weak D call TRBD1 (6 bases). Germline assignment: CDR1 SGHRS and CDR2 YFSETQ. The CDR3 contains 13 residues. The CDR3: CASSPLGARGYTF. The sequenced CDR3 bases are TGCGCCAGCAGTCCCTTGGGGGCGAGGGGC. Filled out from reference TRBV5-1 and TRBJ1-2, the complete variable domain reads KAGVTQTPRYLIKTRGQQVTLSCSPISGHRSVSWYQQTPGQGLQFLFEYFSETQRNKGNFPGRFSGRQFSNSRSEMNVSTLELGDSALYLCASSPLGARGYTFGSGTRLTVV.

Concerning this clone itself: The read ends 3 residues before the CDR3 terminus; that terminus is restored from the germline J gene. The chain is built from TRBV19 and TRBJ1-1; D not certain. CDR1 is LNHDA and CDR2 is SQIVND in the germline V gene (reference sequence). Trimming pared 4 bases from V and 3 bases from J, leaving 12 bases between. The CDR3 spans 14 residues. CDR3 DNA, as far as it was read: TGTGCCAGTAGTACCCGTTTAGGGTACACTGAA. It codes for CASSTRLGYTE. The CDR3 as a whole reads CASSTRLGYTEAFF.

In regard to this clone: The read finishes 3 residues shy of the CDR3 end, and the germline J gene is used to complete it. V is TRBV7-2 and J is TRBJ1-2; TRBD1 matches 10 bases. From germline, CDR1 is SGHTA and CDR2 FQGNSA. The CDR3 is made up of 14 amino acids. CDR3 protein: CASSVRQGALGYTF. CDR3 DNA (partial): TGTGCCAGCAGCGTACGACAGGGGGCGCTGGGC.

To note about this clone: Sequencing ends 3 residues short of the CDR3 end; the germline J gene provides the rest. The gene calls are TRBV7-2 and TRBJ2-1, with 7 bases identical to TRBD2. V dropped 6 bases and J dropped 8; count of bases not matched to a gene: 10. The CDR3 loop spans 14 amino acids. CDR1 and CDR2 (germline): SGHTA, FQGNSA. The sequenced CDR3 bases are TGTGCCAGCAGTCTAGGGCGGGAGACCCATGAG. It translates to CASSLGRETHE. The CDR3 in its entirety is CASSLGRETHEQFF.